The clone carrying this TCR beta chain was counted only a few times. Its target is unknown. The CDR3 is 16 residues long. Trimming pared 6 bases from V and 5 bases from J, leaving 22 bases between. Germline CDR1 reads MGHDK; CDR2 reads SYGVNS. These data come from a study of T cell repertoires in cytomegalovirus infection. Study-wide results and caveats: The ex vivo response was dominated by HLA-C-restricted CMV-specific TCR beta clonotypes. Summed frequency of public TCR beta families distinguished CMV carriers with the relevant HLA.

One entry per CDR3 protein results from TCRdb running MiXCR on the reads. The sample lists tens of thousands of distinct CDR3 sequences; over 15% were seen once. The receptor was derived from a human donor in good health (CMV status not recorded). Some clones in this sample may be carry-over from other donors' samples. Specimen: CD8+ T cells from cultured PBMCs, collected from culture after CMV antigen stimulation. This chain connects TRBV25-1 to TRBJ2-5, with a weak D call TRBD1 (6 bases). This CDR3 reads CASSRVTDRPVETQYF. The CDR3 region has the DNA TGTGCCAGCAGCAGAGTAACCGACAGGCCTGTGGAGACCCAGTACTTC.